This is a list of T cell receptor beta chains from one sample in a study of cytotoxic CD8 clonotypes in ibrutinib-treated CLL. Only in-frame clones appear in the TCRdb table, and some are missing; sequencing was by immunoSEQ multiplex PCR. The data hold approximately 70,000 clones, with over 75% observed a single time. Sequenced here: PBMCs, sampled at disease progression, from a patient treated with ibrutinib. These receptors came from a human donor with chronic lymphocytic leukemia. Both conserved end residues are part of each CDR3. A D gene is named only where the DNA matches it firmly. Some rows have no size entry. The others give once, few or many, or a class for an expanded clone.

clone_size	d_call	j_call	v_call	cdr3_nt	cdr3_aa
.	.	TRBJ2-1	TRBV6-4	TGTGCCAGCAGTGACACGACAGCCCTCTCCTACAATGAGCAGTTCTTC	CASSDTTALSYNEQFF
.	.	TRBJ1-1	TRBV5-1	TGCGCCAGCAGCTTGGGCACAGGGAACACTGAAGCTTTCTTT	CASSLGTGNTEAFF
.	TRBD2	TRBJ2-3	TRBV6-1	TGTGCCAGCAGTGGTGGACTAGCGGGCGCAGATACGCAGTATTTT	CASSGGLAGADTQYF
few	.	TRBJ1-6	TRBV19	TGTGCCAGTAGCGAAGGGGGAGGGCTGGATTCACCCCTCCACTTT	CASSEGGGLDSPLHF
once	.	TRBJ1-1	TRBV5-6	TGTGCCAGCAGCTTCGTTACAGACTTCACTGAAGCTTTCTTT	CASSFVTDFTEAFF
.	.	TRBJ1-5	TRBV6-5	TGTGCCAGCCAACCCAGGGTCGGCAATCAGCCCCAGCATTTT	CASQPRVGNQPQHF
.	.	TRBJ2-7	TRBV6-1	TGTGCCAGCAGTGAAGTTCCGGGAGTGGGCGAGCAGTACTTC	CASSEVPGVGEQYF
.	TRBD2	TRBJ2-7	TRBV2	TGTGCCAGCAGCATAGCGGGAGCCCACGAGCAGTACTTC	CASSIAGAHEQYF
.	.	TRBJ2-7	TRBV7-7	TGTGCCAGCAGCTTAGCGTTGAACTCCTACGAGCAGTACTTC	CASSLALNSYEQYF
.	TRBD1	TRBJ2-7	TRBV6-5	TGTGCCAGCAGTCTGACAGGGTCATCCTACGAGCAGTACTTC	CASSLTGSSYEQYF
once	.	TRBJ1-5	TRBV6-1	TGTGCCAGCAGAGTACAGGGAGATAGCAATCAGCCCCAGCATTTT	CASRVQGDSNQPQHF
.	.	TRBJ2-3	TRBV9	TGTGCCAGCAGCGTAGGAGGGCTCTTCGACAGGTTCCCTTCTAGCACAGATACGCAGTATTTT	CASSVGGLFDRFPSSTDTQYF
.	TRBD2	TRBJ2-1	TRBV5-4	TGTGCCAGCAGCTACGGGGGGGCCGGGGGTATTGAGCAGTTCTTC	CASSYGGAGGIEQFF
.	.	TRBJ1-4	TRBV28	TGTGCCAGCAGTCTTTATTCTAAAGCCAGGGCTGCTAATGAAAAACTGTTTTTT	CASSLYSKARAANEKLFF
.	.	TRBJ1-2	TRBV5-1	TGCGCCAGCAGCTTGGAGCTCTCGTGGGATGGCTACACCTTC	CASSLELSWDGYTF
.	.	TRBJ2-1	TRBV7-8	TGTGCCAGCAGCAAACAGGTATCCAATGAGCAGTTCTTC	CASSKQVSNEQFF
.	.	TRBJ2-7	TRBV27	TGTGCCAGCAGTTTAACTCCACACTACGAGCAGTACTTC	CASSLTPHYEQYF